This T cell receptor (beta chain) is from a study of blood T cell repertoires in COVID-19. The CDR3 extends over 11 amino acids. The germline V and J ends were trimmed by 5 bases and 13 bases, with 12 bases remaining between them. Germline CDR1 MDHEN, CDR2 SYDVKM. TCRdb's copy holds only in-frame clones and misses some; the assay was immunoSEQ multiplex PCR. Of 180,000 or so clones listed, roughly 85% are singletons. The clonotype was recovered from a human donor with active or convalescent COVID-19. The donor label of this sample is uncertain. The genes are TRBV28 and TRBJ2-1; D is perhaps TRBD1 (5 bases). Input material: peripheral blood. The CDR3 nucleotides read TGTGCCAGCAGTCATACAGGTAGCCAGTTCTTC. Its protein is CASSHTGSQFF.